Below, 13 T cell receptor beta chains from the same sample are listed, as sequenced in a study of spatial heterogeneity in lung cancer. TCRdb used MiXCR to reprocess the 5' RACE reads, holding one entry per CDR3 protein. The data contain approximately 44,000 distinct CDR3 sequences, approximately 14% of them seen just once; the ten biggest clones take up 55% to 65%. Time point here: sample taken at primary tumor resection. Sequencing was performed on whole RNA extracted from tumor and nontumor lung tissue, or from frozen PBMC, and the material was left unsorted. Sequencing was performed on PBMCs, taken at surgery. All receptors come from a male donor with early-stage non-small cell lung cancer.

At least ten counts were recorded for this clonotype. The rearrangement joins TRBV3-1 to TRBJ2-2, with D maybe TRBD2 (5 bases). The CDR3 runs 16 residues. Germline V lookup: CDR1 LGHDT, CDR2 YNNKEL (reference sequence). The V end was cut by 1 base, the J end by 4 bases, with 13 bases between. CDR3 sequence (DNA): TGTGCCAGCAGCCAAGGGACTTACATCGTCACCGGGGAGCTGTTTTTT. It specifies CASSQGTYIVTGELFF.

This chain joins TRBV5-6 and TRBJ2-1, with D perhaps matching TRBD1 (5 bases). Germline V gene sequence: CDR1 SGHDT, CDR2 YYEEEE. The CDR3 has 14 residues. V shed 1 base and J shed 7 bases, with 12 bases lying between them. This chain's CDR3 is CASSLPGSWNEQFF. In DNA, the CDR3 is TGTGCCAGCAGCTTGCCAGGGTCTTGGAATGAGCAGTTCTTC.

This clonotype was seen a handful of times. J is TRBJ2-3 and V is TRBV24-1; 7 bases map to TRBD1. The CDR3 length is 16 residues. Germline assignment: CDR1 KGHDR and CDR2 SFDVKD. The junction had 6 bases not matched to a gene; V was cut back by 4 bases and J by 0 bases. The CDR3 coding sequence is TGTGCCACCAGTGACCGTACAGGGGTGAGCACAGATACGCAGTATTTT. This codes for CATSDRTGVSTDTQYF.

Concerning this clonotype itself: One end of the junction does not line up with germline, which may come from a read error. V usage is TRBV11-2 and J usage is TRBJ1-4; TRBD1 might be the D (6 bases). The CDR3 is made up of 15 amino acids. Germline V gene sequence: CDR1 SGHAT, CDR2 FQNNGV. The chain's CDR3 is CTSSPSWGLEEKLFF. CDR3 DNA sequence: TGTACCAGCAGCCCCTCGTGGGGGCTAGAAGAAAAACTGTTTTTT. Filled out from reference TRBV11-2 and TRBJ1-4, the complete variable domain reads EAGVAQSPRYKIIEKRQSVAFWCNPISGHATLYWYQQILGQGPKLLIQFQNNGVVDDSQLPKDRFSAERLKGVDSTLKIQPAKLEDSAVYLCTSSPSWGLEEKLFFGSGTQLSVL.

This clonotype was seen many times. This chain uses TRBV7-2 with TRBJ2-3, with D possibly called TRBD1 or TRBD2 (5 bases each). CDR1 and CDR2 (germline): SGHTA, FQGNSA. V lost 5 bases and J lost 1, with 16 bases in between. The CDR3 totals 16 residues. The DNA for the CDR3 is TGTGCCAGCAGCGACCGAGGGCTGGGGGGCACAGATACGCAGTATTTT. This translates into CASSDRGLGGTDTQYF.

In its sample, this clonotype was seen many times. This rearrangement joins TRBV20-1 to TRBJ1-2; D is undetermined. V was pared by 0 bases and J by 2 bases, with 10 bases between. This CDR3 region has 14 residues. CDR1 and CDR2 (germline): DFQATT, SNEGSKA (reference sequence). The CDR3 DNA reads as TGCAGTGCTAGAGATAATGAGCGAAACTATGGCTACACCTTC. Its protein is CSARDNERNYGYTF.

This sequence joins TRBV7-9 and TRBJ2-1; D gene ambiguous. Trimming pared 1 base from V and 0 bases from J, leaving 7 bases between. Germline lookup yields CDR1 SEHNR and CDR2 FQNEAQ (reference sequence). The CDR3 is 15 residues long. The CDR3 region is CASSLGQISYNEQFF. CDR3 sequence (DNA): TGTGCCAGCAGCTTAGGCCAGATCTCCTACAATGAGCAGTTCTTC.

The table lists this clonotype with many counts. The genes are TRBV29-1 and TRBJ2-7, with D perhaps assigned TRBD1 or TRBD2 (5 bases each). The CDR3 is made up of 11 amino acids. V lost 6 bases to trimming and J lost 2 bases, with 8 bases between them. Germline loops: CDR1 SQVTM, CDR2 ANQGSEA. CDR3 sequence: CSVGETYEQYF. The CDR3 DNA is TGCAGCGTAGGGGAGACCTACGAGCAGTACTTC.

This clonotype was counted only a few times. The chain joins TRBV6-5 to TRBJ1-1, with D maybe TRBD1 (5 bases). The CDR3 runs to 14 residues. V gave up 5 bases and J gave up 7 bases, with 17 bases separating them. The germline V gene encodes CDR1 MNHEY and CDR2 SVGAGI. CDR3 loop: CASSGGVTLGEAFF. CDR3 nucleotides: TGTGCCAGCAGTGGGGGGGTTACCCTTGGTGAAGCTTTCTTT.

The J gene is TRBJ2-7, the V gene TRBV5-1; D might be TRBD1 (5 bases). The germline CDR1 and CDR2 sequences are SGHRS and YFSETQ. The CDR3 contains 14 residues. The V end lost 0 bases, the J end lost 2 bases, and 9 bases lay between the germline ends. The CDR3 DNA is TGCGCCAGCAGCTTGGCCTGGGGCCCCTACGAGCAGTACTTC. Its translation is CASSLAWGPYEQYF.

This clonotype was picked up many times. The CDR3 DNA reads as TGCGCCAGCTCCCGACAGGGTGTTGGCAATGAGCAGTTCTTC. It translates to CASSRQGVGNEQFF. The chain is built from TRBV4-1 and TRBJ2-1, with TRBD1 matching over 7 bases. In germline, CDR1 is MGHRA, CDR2 YSYEKL. With V trimmed by 8 bases and J by 6 bases, 10 bases remained unmatched. There are 14 residues in the CDR3.

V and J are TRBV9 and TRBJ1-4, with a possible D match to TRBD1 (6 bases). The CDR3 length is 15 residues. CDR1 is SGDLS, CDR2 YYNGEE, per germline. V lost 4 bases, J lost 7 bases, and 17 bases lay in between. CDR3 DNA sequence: TGTGCCAGCAGCCCCGGGTCCCCAGGGGTTGAAAAACTGTTTTTT. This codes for CASSPGSPGVEKLFF.

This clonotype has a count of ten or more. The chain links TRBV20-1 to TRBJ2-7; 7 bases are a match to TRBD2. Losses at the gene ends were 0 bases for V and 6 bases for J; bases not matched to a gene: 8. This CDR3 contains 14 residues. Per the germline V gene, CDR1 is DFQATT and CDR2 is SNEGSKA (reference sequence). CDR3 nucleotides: TGCAGTGCTAGAGAACCCGGGACTATTCCCGAGCAGTACTTC. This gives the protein CSAREPGTIPEQYF.